Reported below is one T cell receptor (beta chain). No antigen is known for it. One base away there is no much larger clone; base qualities are not given. The data originate from a study of blood T cell repertoires in COVID-19 (TCRdb year 2020). At the level of the whole study: Collaborator samples came from the United States, Italy and Spain and covered acute and convalescent phases of COVID-19. The material from the prospective study consisted of cDNA or gDNA derived from T cells, B-cell-depleted T cells, or PBMCs. The dataset comprised deeply sampled blood TCRbeta repertoires from subjects exposed to, actively infected with, or recovered from COVID-19. A freely available public database, intended as a resource for researchers studying the immune response to SARS-CoV-2, is where the repertoires were released. Samples came from the ongoing ImmuneRACE study (first 160 participants) plus 1,254 subjects from 6 global collaborators. Nearly every sample came with metadata listing a de-identified subject ID, COVID-19 status, age in years and sex. HLA class I and class II types, where available, came from metadata supplied by the sample provider rather than from assay-based typing. Study-wide findings and limitations: How much clinical and demographic metadata was included differed by source and by participant, and the metadata was provided uncurated.

The germline V gene specifies MNHEY as CDR1 and SVGEGT as CDR2. Trimming removed 6 bases from V and 0 bases from J; the gene matches leave 12 bases unexplained. The CDR3 measures 18 amino acids from cysteine to phenylalanine. Solely the CDR3 DNA is kept, with 54 bases framed from the first base. TCRbeta CDR3 regions were amplified from genomic DNA using the immunoSEQ Assay, a bias-controlled multiplex PCR. As for the authors' bioinformatics: The number of nucleated cells in each sample was estimated from the amplification of reference gene primers within the assay. To quantify the absolute abundance of each unique TCRbeta CDR3 rearrangement, sequence reads were collapsed and filtered. For each sample, productive Simpson clonality was calculated as the square root of Simpson's diversity index across productive rearrangements. Imported from immuneACCESS, the table was reduced by TCRdb to in-frame sequences with V and J called. These copies leave out some clones; in studies compared against another copy, an unresolved V gene accounts for under half, and the cause of the remainder is not known. Clone size and the V and J calls come from that table; the DNA yielded D and trimming. This sample has under 300,000 clones in its table, and roughly 80% of those were observed once. The ten biggest clones cover 3.4% of the sample.

Each collaborating institution followed its own protocols to collect whole blood in K2EDTA tubes. For TCRbeta analysis, collaborators shipped samples in one of three forms: frozen whole blood, isolated PBMCs, or DNA extracted from either of those sample types. The receptor comes from a woman between 18 and 29 years old with acute or convalescent COVID-19. The chain uses TRBV6-2 or TRBV6-3 and TRBJ2-3, with 10 bases matching TRBD2. Specimen: peripheral blood. In nucleotide form, the sequence is TGTGCCAGCAGCCCTTCGGGGCGACTAGCGGGTAGCACAGATACGCAGTATTTT. It translates to CASSPSGRLAGSTDTQYF.